This record concerns one T cell receptor (beta chain) sequence. Its antigen is unidentified. The data originate from a study of shared clonotypes between healthy human individuals. Broader study findings: Naive CD4 clonotype sharing across a few donors was approximately 5%.

TCRdb's copy holds only in-frame clones and misses some; the assay was immunoSEQ multiplex PCR. This sample yields 2 million to 3 million clones, of which roughly 93% are seen a single time; roughly 0.39% belongs to the top ten. The source is a man aged 18 to 29 in good health. Some clones in this sample may be carry-over from other donors' samples. Sequenced material: naive CD4+ T cells from PBMCs. Subset indicated: CD45RA+ positively selected.

Written as DNA, the CDR3 is TGTGCCACCTCGTACTCAGCGGGAGGCCCGGCGGGTCGTAATGAGCAGTTCTTC. This sequence encodes CATSYSAGGPAGRNEQFF. The V call is TRBV28, the J call TRBJ2-1; 9 bases are a match to TRBD2. Looked up from germline, CDR1 is MDHEN and CDR2 is SYDVKM. CDR3 length: 18 amino acids. Germline trimming cut 10 bases from V and 7 bases from J; bases unmatched to any gene: 23.